A selection of T cell receptor beta chains follows, all from one sample in a study of shared clonotypes between healthy human individuals. Measured with immunoSEQ multiplex PCR; TCRdb has only the in-frame clones, and not every one. The sample lists roughly 2.5 million clones, roughly 92% seen once, with around 0.14% in the top ten. Source material: naive CD4+ T cells sorted from blood. The source is a young man in good health. Both conserved end residues are part of each CDR3. The order of the fields is CDR3 length, V gene, clone size, J gene, D gene, CDR3 DNA, CDR3 protein. D genes are given only for firm matches. Size tells how often a clone was seen (once, few, many) or the class of an expanded clone, and some rows leave it out.

15	TRBV10-3	.	TRBJ2-1	TRBD1	TGTGCCATCAGTCCCGGGACAGGGGTGCGCAATGAGCAGTTCTTC	CAISPGTGVRNEQFF
18	TRBV6-4	.	TRBJ1-6	TRBD1	TGTGCCAGCAGTGATCGACAGGGGGCTTCTCCCTATAATTCACCCCTCCACTTT	CASSDRQGASPYNSPLHF
15	TRBV6-1	.	TRBJ1-1	TRBD1	TGTGCCAGCAGTTCGGGACAGCTGATGAACACTGAAGCTTTCTTT	CASSSGQLMNTEAFF
12	TRBV30	.	TRBJ1-2	.	TGTGCCTGGGATGACCACCCGGGTCCCTACACCTTC	CAWDDHPGPYTF
14	TRBV28	.	TRBJ1-5	.	TGTGCCAGCAGTTTGATGATCCTCAATCAGCCCCAGCATTTT	CASSLMILNQPQHF
13	TRBV29-1	.	TRBJ1-1	.	TGCAGCGCCTTGGGGGGGAGGCGGACTGAAGCTTTCTTT	CSALGGRRTEAFF
15	TRBV21-1	once	TRBJ1-1	.	TGTGCCAGCAGCCCCCAGAAGAGGGGCGGCACTGAAGCTTTCTTT	CASSPQKRGGTEAFF
16	TRBV5-1	.	TRBJ2-5	TRBD1	TGCGCCAGCCCGACAGGGGTATGGGGAAATAAAGAGACCCAGTACTTC	CASPTGVWGNKETQYF
11	TRBV20-1	.	TRBJ2-5	.	TGCAGTGCCCCGGGGCGAGAGACCCAGTACTTC	CSAPGRETQYF
18	TRBV11-2	.	TRBJ2-3	.	TGTGCCAGCAGCTGGCGGGTAACCAGGGCTACTAGCACAGATACGCAGTATTTT	CASSWRVTRATSTDTQYF
14	TRBV5-4	.	TRBJ1-4	.	TGTGCCAGCAGCTTGCCCGGAGATAATGAAAAACTGTTTTTT	CASSLPGDNEKLFF
16	TRBV7-2	.	TRBJ1-1	.	TGTGCCAGCAGGACCCCTAACGACAGGAGGAACACTGAAGCTTTCTTT	CASRTPNDRRNTEAFF
15	TRBV28	.	TRBJ1-5	.	TGTGCCAGCAGCCGGCGAGGTAACAGCAATCAGCCCCAGCATTTT	CASSRRGNSNQPQHF
15	TRBV27	.	TRBJ2-4	.	TGTGCCAGCAGTTACCGGGGGCTAGCCAAAAACATTCAGTACTTC	CASSYRGLAKNIQYF
15	TRBV18	.	TRBJ1-2	.	TGTGCCAGCTCACCAGTAGGGGCCGTTAACTATGGCTACACCTTC	CASSPVGAVNYGYTF
14	TRBV5-4	.	TRBJ1-2	.	TGTGCCAGCAGCTTGGCCGGGGCTAACTATGGCTACACCTTC	CASSLAGANYGYTF
13	TRBV5-1	.	TRBJ2-5	.	TGCGCCAGCAGATGGGGGCTTAGCGAGACCCAGTACTTC	CASRWGLSETQYF
14	TRBV4-3	.	TRBJ1-2	.	TGCGCCAGCAGCCAAGAAACAAATAACTATGGCTACACCTTC	CASSQETNNYGYTF
13	TRBV28	.	TRBJ1-6	.	TGTGCCAGCAGGGAACGGTATAATTCACCCCTCCACTTT	CASRERYNSPLHF
13	TRBV2	.	TRBJ1-4	.	TGTGCCAGCAGTGAGGGGTCAGAGGAAAAACTGTTTTTT	CASSEGSEEKLFF
12	TRBV9	.	TRBJ1-2	.	TGTGCCAGCAGCGTAGTTGGCAAGGGCTACACCTTC	CASSVVGKGYTF
12	TRBV6-5	.	TRBJ1-6	.	TGTGCCAGCAGTTACCGGGACAACACCCTCCACTTT	CASSYRDNTLHF
14	TRBV27	.	TRBJ2-2	TRBD1	TGTGCCACTACCACACAGGGGGCTTTCGGGGAGCTGTTTTTT	CATTTQGAFGELFF
16	TRBV6-1	.	TRBJ2-4	.	TGTGCCAGCAGTGAGGGAGGCGGGGCGAGGGTAAACATTCAGTACTTC	CASSEGGGARVNIQYF